These 27 T cell receptor beta chains share one sample of origin, sequenced in a study of blood T cells in healthy people across ages. A J-beta primer mix and a sample-barcoded 5' primer were used in a second PCR of roughly 6 to 12 cycles. A single record per CDR3 protein comes from TCRdb applying MiXCR to the 5' RACE reads. The data show 650,000 to 1,000,000 distinct CDR3 sequences, with under 40% seen just once and under 15% held by the top ten. The sample consisted of blood. All receptors come from a man in his late teens or twenties in good health.

This clonotype was seen more than once but under ten times. The chain employs TRBV14 and TRBJ1-1; no clear D gene. The V end lost 4 bases, the J end lost 6 bases, and 12 bases lay between the germline ends. The CDR3 extends over 13 amino acids. The germline V gene has CDR1 SGHDN and CDR2 FVKESK. Here the CDR3 reads CASSPTLRAEAFF. The CDR3 region has the DNA TGTGCCAGCAGCCCTACCCTTCGCGCTGAAGCTTTCTTT.

As DNA, the CDR3 is TGCAGTGCAATACAGGGGGCCGGAAACACCATATATTTT. Translating gives CSAIQGAGNTIYF. This chain links TRBV20-1 with TRBJ1-3; 9 bases are shared with TRBD1. J lost 4 bases, V lost 6 bases, and 4 bases had no gene match. The CDR3 has 13 amino acids. Germline assignment: CDR1 DFQATT and CDR2 SNEGSKA (reference sequence).

A few counts support this clonotype. The rearrangement joins TRBV7-9 to TRBJ2-6; no firm D call. There are 12 residues in the CDR3. CDR1 and CDR2 (germline): SEHNR, FQNEAQ (reference sequence). The V end lost 5 bases, the J end lost 5 bases, and 4 bases lay between the germline ends. The CDR3 DNA follows: TGTGCCAGCAGCGAAAGGGCCAACGTCCTGACTTTC. Its translation is CASSERANVLTF.

The chain recombines TRBV5-1 with TRBJ1-2; D perhaps matches TRBD1 (6 bases). Germline V gene data show CDR1 as SGHRS and CDR2 as YFSETQ. There are 14 residues in the CDR3. Trimming stripped 5 bases from V and 2 bases from J, with 13 bases between. CDR3 in DNA: TGCGCCAGCAGACCCGTACAGGGAAACTATGGCTACACCTTC. This sequence encodes CASRPVQGNYGYTF.

The V gene is TRBV15, the J gene TRBJ2-7; a weak D match, TRBD2 (5 bases). CDR1 and CDR2 from the germline V gene are LNHNV and YYDKDF (reference sequence). This CDR3 has 14 amino acids. Trimming shortened V by 0 bases and J by 4 bases, and 10 bases separated the two germline ends. The CDR3 DNA sequence: TGTGCCACCAGCAGAGACCCGGGGTCGTACGAGCAGTACTTC. Its protein is CATSRDPGSYEQYF.

Regarding this clonotype: One junction end disagrees with the germline gene, perhaps due to a read error. The CDR3 region has the DNA TGCGCCGGCAGCCAAGAGGGCAGAACTAACTATGGCTACACCTTC. Its protein is CAGSQEGRTNYGYTF. The chain links TRBV4-1 to TRBJ1-2; D is ambiguous. This CDR3 contains 15 residues. The V gene's germline CDR1 is MGHRA and CDR2 YSYEKL.

Details on this clonotype: A much larger clone lies a single base off, so this may be a read error. The V gene is TRBV5-1, the J gene TRBJ2-4; D not resolved. The last part of the DNA fits TRBJ2-7 better; the J call may be wrong. Per germline, CDR1 SGHRS and CDR2 YFSETQ. CDR3 length equals 12 residues. CDR3 bases: TGCGCCGGCAGCTCCAACTCCTACGAGCAGTACTTC. Residues: CAGSSNSYEQYF.

Ten or more counts support this clonotype. The J gene is TRBJ2-7, the V gene TRBV4-1; TRBD1 or TRBD2 may be the D gene (6 bases each). CDR1 and CDR2 from the germline V gene are MGHRA and YSYEKL. V gave up 1 base and J gave up 4 bases, with 17 bases separating them. The CDR3 length is 16 residues. CDR3 protein: CASSQGPRRGAYEQYF. The CDR3 DNA reads as TGCGCCAGCAGCCAAGGCCCAAGAAGGGGGGCATACGAGCAGTACTTC.

The rearrangement uses TRBV12-3 or TRBV12-4 and TRBJ1-6; D perhaps matches TRBD1 (5 bases). The CDR3 spans 14 residues. V was pared by 4 bases and J by 8 bases, with 12 bases between. CDR3 bases: TGTGCCAGCAGTTCCCAGGGTTGGGATTCACCCCTCCACTTT. Its translation: CASSSQGWDSPLHF.

There are a few counts of this clonotype. This chain uses TRBV18 with TRBJ2-1, with TRBD1 matching over 10 bases. The V gene end was trimmed by 4 bases and the J gene end by 3 bases; junction bases not matched to a gene: 3. CDR1 is KGHSH and CDR2 is LQKENI in the germline V gene. CDR3 length equals 15 residues. CDR3 region: CASSRGQGIYNEQFF. The CDR3 bases are TGTGCCAGCTCACGGGGACAGGGGATCTACAATGAGCAGTTCTTC. Complete variable domain (other parts from reference TRBV18 and TRBJ2-1): NAGVMQNPRHLVRRRGQEARLRCSPMKGHSHVYWYRQLPEEGLKFMVYLQKENIIDESGMPKERFSAEFPKEGPSILRIQQVVRGDSAAYFCASSRGQGIYNEQFFGPGTRLTVL.

The chain recombines TRBV25-1 with TRBJ1-2, with unresolved D. Germline loops: CDR1 MGHDK, CDR2 SYGVNS. V was shortened by 11 bases and J by 8 bases, with 18 bases between the two germline ends. CDR3 length: 12 residues. CDR3 nucleotide sequence: TGTGCCTCCGCAACCGGGCTCCTCGGCTACACCTTC. Protein: CASATGLLGYTF.

The chain joins TRBV20-1 to TRBJ2-2; 7 bases line up with TRBD2. V was pared by 3 bases and J by 7 bases, with 14 bases of the junction left unmatched. Germline assignment: CDR1 DFQATT and CDR2 SNEGSKA (reference sequence). The CDR3 is made up of 16 amino acids. CDR3 in DNA: TGCAGTGCTAGTCTCGAGCGGGGCGGAGGTGGCGGGGAGCTGTTTTTT. Its translation is CSASLERGGGGGELFF.

Here the CDR3 reads CASSLVMAYNEQYF. The CDR3 DNA sequence: TGTGCCAGCAGCTTAGTAATGGCCTACAATGAGCAGTACTTC. This chain links TRBV7-9 with TRBJ2-1; D call uncertain. The J call may be incorrect, as the DNA end agrees better with TRBJ2-7. The CDR3 has 14 amino acids. CDR1 and CDR2 (germline): SEHNR, FQNEAQ (reference sequence).

The J gene is TRBJ1-1, the V gene TRBV6-6; D gene unclear. CDR3 size: 12 residues. V lost 2 bases and J lost 8, with 9 bases in between. The V gene's germline CDR1 is MNHNY and CDR2 SVGAGI (reference sequence). CDR3 residues: CASSYRDIEAFF. CDR3 bases: TGTGCCAGCAGTTACAGAGACATAGAAGCTTTCTTT.

This clonotype was seen many times. This CDR3 is CAISEVTKRPPDTQYF. The CDR3 DNA sequence: TGTGCCATCAGTGAGGTTACCAAAAGGCCACCAGATACGCAGTATTTT. The chain links TRBV10-3 to TRBJ2-3; D ambiguous. Germline CDR1 reads ENHRY; CDR2 reads SYGVKD. V lost 2 bases to trimming and J lost 4 bases, with 16 bases between them. The CDR3 spans 16 residues.

The chain combines TRBV2 with TRBJ1-1, with TRBD1 as a possible D gene (6 bases). The ends were cut back, 7 bases at V and 4 bases at J, with 13 bases in the middle. Per the germline V gene, CDR1 is SNHLY and CDR2 is FYNNEI. This CDR3 contains 13 residues. This CDR3 is CASNIKGGTEAFF. CDR3 sequence (DNA): TGTGCCAGCAATATCAAGGGGGGCACTGAAGCTTTCTTT.

The rearrangement links TRBV7-2 to TRBJ1-6; D gene uncertain. V was cut by 2 bases and J by 5 bases, with 7 bases left in between. CDR1 SGHTA and CDR2 FQGNSA come from the germline V gene. This CDR3 has 14 residues. Written as DNA, the CDR3 is TGTGCCAGCAGCTTATACAGTGATAATTCACCCCTCCACTTT. It translates to CASSLYSDNSPLHF. The whole variable domain, remainder taken from reference TRBV7-2 and TRBJ1-6, is GAGVSQSPSNKVTEKGKDVELRCDPISGHTALYWYRQSLGQGLEFLIYFQGNSAPDKSGLPSDRFSAERTGGSVSTLTIQRTQQEDSAVYLCASSLYSDNSPLHFGNGTRLTVT.

CDR3 bases: TGTGCCAGCAAAACGAGGGCAGGGAAAACCTACGAGCAGTACTTC. Translating it yields CASKTRAGKTYEQYF. The genes are TRBV6-2 or TRBV6-3 and TRBJ2-7; tentatively, D is TRBD1 or TRBD2 (5 bases each). Trimming stripped 7 bases from V and 2 bases from J, with 18 bases between. From germline, CDR1 is MNHEY and CDR2 SVGEGT. The CDR3 is 15 residues long.

Comments on this clonotype: This may stem from a read error, because a much larger clone lies one nucleotide away. The rearrangement joins TRBV12-3 or TRBV12-4 to TRBJ2-3; a possible D gene is TRBD2 (6 bases). V was shortened by 7 bases and J by 10 bases, with 18 bases between the two germline ends. This CDR3 contains 13 residues. CDR3: CASTGDGGDSQYF. As DNA, the CDR3 is TGTGCCAGCACTGGGGACGGCGGGGATTCGCAGTATTTT.

This clonotype was detected only a few times. The V call is TRBV14, the J call TRBJ2-1; 10 bases agree with TRBD2. J was trimmed by 8 bases and V by 5 bases; bases with no gene match: 9. CDR1 and CDR2 (germline): SGHDN, FVKESK. CDR3 length: 15 residues. Here the CDR3 DNA reads TGTGCCAGCAGCGCCGGGACTAGCGTAAGGTATGAGCAGTTCTTC. Protein sequence: CASSAGTSVRYEQFF.

This clonotype showed up just a few times. The V gene is TRBV21-1, the J gene TRBJ2-7; the tabulated D call, TRBD2, remains unverified against the DNA. TRBV21-1 is described as a pseudogene. The CDR3 contains 17 residues. The CDR3 is CASTLKLGPASSYEQYF. CDR3 DNA sequence: TGTGCCAGCACCCTAAAGCTAGGACCCGCAAGCTCCTACGAGCAGTACTTC.

This clonotype was picked up many times. The chain carries TRBV12-3 or TRBV12-4 and TRBJ2-4; D not resolved. The CDR3 extends over 15 amino acids. Deletions cut 8 bases from V and 0 bases from J, with 14 bases between. The CDR3 protein is CASSSFSLAKNIQYF. The CDR3, as DNA: TGTGCCAGCTCTTCCTTTTCTCTAGCCAAAAACATTCAGTACTTC.

The chain recombines TRBV20-1 with TRBJ2-1; TRBD2 matches 11 bases. V lost 4 bases to trimming and J lost 3 bases; unmatched junction nucleotides: 2. The CDR3 loop spans 14 amino acids. Looked up from germline, CDR1 is DFQATT and CDR2 is SNEGSKA (reference sequence). The CDR3 loop is CSATLAGDYNEQFF. Written as DNA, the CDR3 is TGCAGTGCTACACTAGCGGGGGACTACAATGAGCAGTTCTTC.

The chain links TRBV7-2 to TRBJ1-1; 10 bases match TRBD1. J gave up 1 base and V 3 bases, and 2 bases lay outside the gene matches. This CDR3 spans 15 amino acids. The germline gives CDR1 SGHTA, CDR2 FQGNSA. The CDR3 bases are TGTGCCAGCAGCTTGGGGACAGGGGAGAACACTGAAGCTTTCTTT. It specifies CASSLGTGENTEAFF. Supplemented by reference TRBV7-2 and TRBJ1-1, the full variable domain reads GAGVSQSPSNKVTEKGKDVELRCDPISGHTALYWYRQSLGQGLEFLIYFQGNSAPDKSGLPSDRFSAERTGGSVSTLTIQRTQQEDSAVYLCASSLGTGENTEAFFGQGTRLTVV.

This clonotype was observed many times. The rearrangement uses TRBV10-3 and TRBJ1-5; 11 nucleotides align to TRBD1. The germline V gene encodes CDR1 ENHRY and CDR2 SYGVKD. The CDR3 sequence is 14 residues long. The junction had 7 bases not matched to a gene; V was cut back by 6 bases and J by 9 bases. CDR3 sequence reads: CAIRDRGQGAPQHF. In nucleotides, the CDR3 is TGTGCCATCAGGGACAGAGGACAGGGGGCGCCCCAGCATTTT.

This sequence joins TRBV25-1 and TRBJ2-3; 9 positions match TRBD2. The V segment lost 10 bases and the J segment 2 bases; nucleotides outside the gene matches: 10. The CDR3 runs to 15 residues. Germline-derived CDR1 and CDR2 are MGHDK and SYGVNS. CDR3 region: CATRTSEAYTDTQYF. CDR3 bases: TGTGCCACCAGGACTAGCGAGGCCTACACAGATACGCAGTATTTT.

This clonotype was seen a handful of times. One base away lies a much larger clone, so this may be a sequencing read error. The chain joins TRBV5-1 to TRBJ2-6; D is unresolved. Trimming shortened V by 4 bases and J by 0 bases, and 11 bases separated the two germline ends. The CDR3 is made up of 16 amino acids. CDR1 is SGHRS, CDR2 YFSETQ, per germline. CDR3 protein: CASSNPVDSGANVLTF. DNA for the CDR3: TGCGCCAGCAGCAACCCTGTGGACTCTGGGGCCAACGTCCTGACTTTC.